The 8 T cell receptor beta chains below come from one sample, sequenced in a study of cytotoxic CD8 clonotypes in ibrutinib-treated CLL. Data came from immunoSEQ multiplex PCR; TCRdb stores just in-frame clones and leaves some out. Of 55,000 to 85,000 clones in the sample, just over 90% are singletons; the top ten hold approximately 3%. Here the sequenced sample was PBMCs, taken after 12 months of ibrutinib treatment. Receptor source: a human donor with chronic lymphocytic leukemia.

As to this clone: It is unclear where the CDR3 begins or ends on the DNA, so no DNA is shown, and the CDR3 is as TCRdb lists it. The chain carries TRBV6-6 and TRBJ1-2. Per germline, CDR1 MNHNY and CDR2 SVGAGI (reference sequence). A total of 16 residues make up the CDR3, ends included. This CDR3 is CASSYSVAVDNYGYTF.

This clone appeared once. The genes are TRBV11-2 and TRBJ2-1; no definite D call. The CDR3 is made up of 12 amino acids. Trimming shortened V by 1 base and J by 7 bases, and 5 bases separated the two germline ends. The germline gives CDR1 SGHAT, CDR2 FQNNGV. Written as DNA, the CDR3 is TGTGCCAGCAGCTTAGCCAGTAATGAGCAGTTCTTC. It encodes CASSLASNEQFF.

CDR3 nucleotides: TGTGCCTGGAGTCCCCTTGAGCGGGAGGGCACCGGGGAGCTGTTTTTT. The encoded protein is CAWSPLEREGTGELFF. The V and J genes are TRBV30 and TRBJ2-2, with 10 bases fitting TRBD2. The CDR3 loop spans 16 amino acids. Germline CDR1 GTSNPN, CDR2 SVGIG (reference sequence). The V and J ends lost 2 bases and 4 bases, in that order; junction bases with no gene match: 7.

This clone occurred once. V gene TRBV29-1 combines with J gene TRBJ1-3; no reliable D call. CDR1 is SQVTM and CDR2 is ANQGSEA in the germline V gene. Between the trimmed V and J ends, which lost 7 bases and 2 bases, there was a span of 12 bases. The CDR3 is 13 amino acids. CDR3 DNA: TGCAGCGGGATGGGAGGGACTGGAAACACCATATATTTT. It translates to CSGMGGTGNTIYF. The whole variable domain, remainder taken from reference TRBV29-1 and TRBJ1-3, is SAVISQKPSRDICQRGTSLTIQCQVDSQVTMMFWYRQQPGQSLTLIATANQGSEATYESGFVIDKFPISRPNLTFSTLTVSNMSPEDSSIYLCSGMGGTGNTIYFGEGSWLTVV.

This clone was picked up one time. The chain employs TRBV27 and TRBJ1-2; D might be TRBD1 (6 bases). Between the trimmed V and J ends, which lost 3 bases and 0 bases, there was a span of 11 bases. Germline CDR1 MNHEY, CDR2 SMNVEV (reference sequence). This CDR3 is built from 15 residues. CDR3 protein: CASSLRTEANYGYTF. The DNA for the CDR3 is TGTGCCAGCAGTTTGAGGACAGAAGCTAACTATGGCTACACCTTC.

The rearrangement uses TRBV6-5 and TRBJ2-4; no definite D call. Deletions cut 6 bases from V and 0 bases from J, with 9 bases between. Germline-derived CDR1 and CDR2 are MNHEY and SVGAGI. This CDR3 has 14 residues. This CDR3 is CASRCHEAKNIQYF. CDR3 nucleotide sequence: TGTGCCAGCAGATGCCACGAAGCCAAAAACATTCAGTACTTC.

The chain has TRBV18 and TRBJ2-2; TRBD2 aligns across 9 bases. In germline, CDR1 is KGHSH, CDR2 LQKENI. The CDR3 contains 16 residues. After removal of 6 bases from V and 7 bases from J, the junction contained 12 bases not matched to a gene. CDR3 sequence: CASSRDVAGVIGELFF. As DNA, the CDR3 is TGTGCCAGCTCCAGAGATGTAGCGGGAGTGATCGGGGAGCTGTTTTTT.

J is TRBJ2-6 and V is TRBV28, with D possibly being TRBD1 (5 bases). There are 15 residues in the CDR3. Germline CDR1 is MDHEN and CDR2 is SYDVKM. Trimming pared 10 bases from V and 2 bases from J, leaving 15 bases between. The CDR3 region has the DNA TGTGCCACCCGGCTCCAAGGGGCTGGGGCCAACGTCCTGACTTTC. Protein sequence: CATRLQGAGANVLTF.